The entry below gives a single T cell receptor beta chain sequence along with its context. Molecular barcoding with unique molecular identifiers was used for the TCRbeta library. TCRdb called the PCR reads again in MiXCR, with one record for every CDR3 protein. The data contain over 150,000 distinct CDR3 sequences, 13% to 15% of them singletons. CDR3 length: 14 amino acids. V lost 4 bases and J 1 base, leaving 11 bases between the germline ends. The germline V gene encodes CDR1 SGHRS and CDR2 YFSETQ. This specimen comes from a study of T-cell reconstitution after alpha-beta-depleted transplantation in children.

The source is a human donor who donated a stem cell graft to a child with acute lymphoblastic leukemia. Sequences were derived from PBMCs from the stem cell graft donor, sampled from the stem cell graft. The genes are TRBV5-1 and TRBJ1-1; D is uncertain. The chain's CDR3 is CASSVGGQNTEAFF. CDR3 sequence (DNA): TGCGCCAGCAGCGTGGGAGGGCAGAACACTGAAGCTTTCTTT. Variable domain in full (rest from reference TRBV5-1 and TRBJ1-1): KAGVTQTPRYLIKTRGQQVTLSCSPISGHRSVSWYQQTPGQGLQFLFEYFSETQRNKGNFPGRFSGRQFSNSRSEMNVSTLELGDSALYLCASSVGGQNTEAFFGQGTRLTVV.